This TCR beta chain was captured in a study of blood T cell repertoires in COVID-19. Only in-frame clones appear in the TCRdb table, and some are missing; sequencing was by immunoSEQ multiplex PCR. The profile shows 150,000 to 200,000 clones, 82% of them singletons. The trim removed 4 bases at V and 6 bases at J, leaving 3 bases unmatched. This CDR3 region has 13 residues. Germline CDR1 reads SEHNR; CDR2 reads FQNEAQ (reference sequence). This clone was detected once. The sample was PBMCs or T cells enriched from blood (not recorded which). The chain couples TRBV7-9 to TRBJ2-1; 7 nucleotides match TRBD1. The source of this sequence is an older woman with acute COVID-19. CDR3 in DNA: TGTGCCAGCAGCTCCCGGGACAGCAATGAGCAGTTCTTC. This sequence encodes CASSSRDSNEQFF.